Listed here is a single T cell receptor (beta chain). This is likely a read error, given that the CDR3 carries no conserved phenylalanine or tryptophan at its end. It is unclear where the CDR3 begins or ends on the DNA, so no DNA is shown, and the CDR3 is as TCRdb lists it. These data come from a study of CD8+CD57+ T cells in acquired aplastic anemia. About the research overall: Sorted CD4+ and CD8+ cells yielded around 3 ug of DNA on average. Healthy donors yielded roughly 11 million CD4+ cell reads on average.

The CDR3 length is 15 residues, termini included. CDR3 and TCR beta VDJ profiling relied on a genomic DNA template. TCRdb re-called the reads with MiXCR, one entry per CDR3 protein. The sample contains hundreds of thousands of distinct CDR3 sequences, 60% to 80% of which appear only once. The sample was sorted CD4+, CD8+, or CD8+CD57+ T cells (not recorded which) from PBMCs. The chain recombines TRBV12-3 or TRBV12-4 with TRBJ2-2. The sequence derives from a human donor in good health, serving as a control. CDR3 sequence: CASRPASTNTGELVL.